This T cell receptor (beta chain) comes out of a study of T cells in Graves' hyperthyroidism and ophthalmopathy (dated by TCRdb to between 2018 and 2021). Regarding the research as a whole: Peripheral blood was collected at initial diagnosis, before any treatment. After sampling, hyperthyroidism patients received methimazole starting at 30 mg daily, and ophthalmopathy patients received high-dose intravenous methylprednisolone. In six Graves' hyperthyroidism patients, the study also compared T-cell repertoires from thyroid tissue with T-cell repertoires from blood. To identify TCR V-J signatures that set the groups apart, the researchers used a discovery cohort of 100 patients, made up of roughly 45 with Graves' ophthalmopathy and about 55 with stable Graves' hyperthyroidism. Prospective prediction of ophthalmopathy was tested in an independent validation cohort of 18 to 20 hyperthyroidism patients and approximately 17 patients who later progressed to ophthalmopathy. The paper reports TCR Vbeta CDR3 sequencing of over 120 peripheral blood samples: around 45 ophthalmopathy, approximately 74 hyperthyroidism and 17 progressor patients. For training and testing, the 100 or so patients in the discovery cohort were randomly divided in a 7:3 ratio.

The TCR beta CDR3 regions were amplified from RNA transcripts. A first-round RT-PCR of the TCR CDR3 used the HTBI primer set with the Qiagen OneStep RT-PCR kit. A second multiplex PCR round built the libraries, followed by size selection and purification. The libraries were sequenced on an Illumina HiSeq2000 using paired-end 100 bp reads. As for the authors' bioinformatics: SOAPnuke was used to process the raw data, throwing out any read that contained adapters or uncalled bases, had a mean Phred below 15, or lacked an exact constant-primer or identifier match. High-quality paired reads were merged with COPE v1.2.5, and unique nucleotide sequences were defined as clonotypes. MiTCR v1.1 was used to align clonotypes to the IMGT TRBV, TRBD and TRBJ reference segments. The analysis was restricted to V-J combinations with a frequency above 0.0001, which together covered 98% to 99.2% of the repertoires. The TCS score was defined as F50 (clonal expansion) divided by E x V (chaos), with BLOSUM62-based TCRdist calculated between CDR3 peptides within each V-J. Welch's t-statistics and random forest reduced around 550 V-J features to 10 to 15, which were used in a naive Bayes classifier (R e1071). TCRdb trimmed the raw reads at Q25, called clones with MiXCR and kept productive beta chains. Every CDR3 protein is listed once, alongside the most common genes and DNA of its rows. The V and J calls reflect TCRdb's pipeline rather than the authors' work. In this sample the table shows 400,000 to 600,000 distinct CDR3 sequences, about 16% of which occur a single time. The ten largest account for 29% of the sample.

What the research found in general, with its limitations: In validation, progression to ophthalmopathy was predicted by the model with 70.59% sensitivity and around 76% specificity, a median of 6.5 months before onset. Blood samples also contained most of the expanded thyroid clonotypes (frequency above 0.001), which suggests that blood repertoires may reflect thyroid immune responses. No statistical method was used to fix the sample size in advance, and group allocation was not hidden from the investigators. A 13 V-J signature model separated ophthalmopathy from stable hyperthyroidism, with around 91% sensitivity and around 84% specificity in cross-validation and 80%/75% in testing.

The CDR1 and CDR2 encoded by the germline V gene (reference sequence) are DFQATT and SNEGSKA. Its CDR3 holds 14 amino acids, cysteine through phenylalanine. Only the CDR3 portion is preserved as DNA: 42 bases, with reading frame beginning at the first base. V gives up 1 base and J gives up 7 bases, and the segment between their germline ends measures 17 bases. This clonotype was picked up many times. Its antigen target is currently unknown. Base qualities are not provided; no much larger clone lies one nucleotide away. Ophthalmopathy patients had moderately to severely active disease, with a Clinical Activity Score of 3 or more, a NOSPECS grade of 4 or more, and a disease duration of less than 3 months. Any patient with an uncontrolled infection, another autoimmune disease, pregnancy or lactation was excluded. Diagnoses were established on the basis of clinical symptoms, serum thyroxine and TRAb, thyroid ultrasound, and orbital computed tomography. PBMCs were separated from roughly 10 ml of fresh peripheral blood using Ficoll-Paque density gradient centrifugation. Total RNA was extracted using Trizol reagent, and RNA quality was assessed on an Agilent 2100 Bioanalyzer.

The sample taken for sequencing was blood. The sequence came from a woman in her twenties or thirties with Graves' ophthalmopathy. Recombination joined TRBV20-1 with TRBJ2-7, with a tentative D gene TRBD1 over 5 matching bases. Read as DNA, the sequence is TGCAGTGCTAGAGGGCAGGGTGGCTTATGGGAGCAGTACTTC. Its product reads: CSARGQGGLWEQYF.